The subject of this entry is one T cell receptor (beta chain). The second PCR ran about 6 to 12 cycles with a sample-barcoded 5' primer and J-beta primers. TCRdb called the 5' RACE reads again in MiXCR, with one record for every CDR3 protein. The sample gives over 450,000 distinct CDR3 sequences, 24% of which show up once; roughly 9% is in the top ten. This sample was taken from a study of blood T cells in healthy people across ages. The CDR3 loop spans 12 amino acids. V lost 2 bases and J 3 bases, leaving 4 bases between the germline ends. Germline V gene data show CDR1 as MGHDK and CDR2 as SYGVNS. The same data also contributed to another study, on T cells of mothers and their children.

Material: blood. This chain uses TRBV25-1 with TRBJ1-1; D ambiguous. The receptor was derived from a boy younger than 18 in good health. DNA for the CDR3: TGTGCCAGCAGTGAAGGATACACTGAAGCTTTCTTT. Translation: CASSEGYTEAFF.